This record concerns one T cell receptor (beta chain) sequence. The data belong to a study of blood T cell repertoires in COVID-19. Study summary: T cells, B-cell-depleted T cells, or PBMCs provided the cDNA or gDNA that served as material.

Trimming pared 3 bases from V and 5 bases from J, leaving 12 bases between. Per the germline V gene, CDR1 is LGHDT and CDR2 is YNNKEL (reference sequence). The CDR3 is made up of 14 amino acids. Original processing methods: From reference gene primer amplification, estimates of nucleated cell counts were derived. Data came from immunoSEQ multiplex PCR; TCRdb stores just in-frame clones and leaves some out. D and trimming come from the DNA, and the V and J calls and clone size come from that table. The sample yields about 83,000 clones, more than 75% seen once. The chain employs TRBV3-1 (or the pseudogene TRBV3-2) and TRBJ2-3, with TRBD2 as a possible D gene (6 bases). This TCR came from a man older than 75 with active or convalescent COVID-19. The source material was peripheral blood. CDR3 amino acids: CASSQSWGGDTQYF. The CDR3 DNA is TGTGCCAGCAGCCAGAGCTGGGGAGGAGATACGCAGTATTTT.